These 32 T cell receptor beta chains came from one sample sequenced in a study of human thymus T cells. Thymus was obtained from resections taken during corrective heart surgery. Method: immunoSEQ multiplex PCR; TCRdb's copy keeps in-frame clones and lacks some. The table includes about 120,000 clones, around 94% detected once. Input material: thymus tissue. Source of these receptors: a boy under two years old with a congenital heart defect but otherwise immunologically healthy.

The chain is built from TRBV5-1 and TRBJ1-1; 8 bases fit TRBD1. Trimming removed 1 base from V and 3 bases from J; junction bases left unmatched: 5. Germline-derived CDR1 and CDR2 are SGHRS and YFSETQ. This CDR3 comprises 15 residues. The CDR3 sequence: CASSLQGAVDTEAFF. The DNA of the CDR3 is TGCGCCAGCAGCTTGCAGGGGGCCGTGGACACTGAAGCTTTCTTT.

The table lists this clone with a count of one. J is TRBJ2-7 and V is TRBV5-6; 9 positions agree with TRBD2. Germline CDR1 and CDR2: SGHDT and YYEEEE. The CDR3 consists of 16 residues. Trimming took 1 base from V and 0 from J; bases not matched to a gene: 5. The CDR3: CASSLRAGGLSYEQYF. The CDR3 coding sequence is TGTGCCAGCAGCTTGCGAGCGGGGGGCCTCTCCTACGAGCAGTACTTC.

The chain joins TRBV5-4 to TRBJ1-1; D may be TRBD1 (6 bases). From germline, CDR1 is SGHNT and CDR2 YYREEE (reference sequence). This CDR3 has 18 residues. Trimming took 3 bases from V and 0 from J, leaving 21 bases between them. The CDR3 protein is CASSYRTERASLNTEAFF. The CDR3, as DNA: TGTGCCAGCAGCTACCGGACAGAAAGGGCTTCATTGAACACTGAAGCTTTCTTT.

This chain connects TRBV15 to TRBJ2-5; TRBD2 matches 7 bases. Germline V gene data show CDR1 as LNHNV and CDR2 as YYDKDF (reference sequence). The CDR3 loop spans 15 amino acids. The V segment lost 0 bases and the J segment 5 bases; nucleotides outside the gene matches: 6. Written as DNA, the CDR3 is TGTGCCACCAGCAGAGATGAGGGGCGGGAGGAGACCCAGTACTTC. It encodes CATSRDEGREETQYF.

The sample holds one count of this clone. V and J are TRBV7-2 and TRBJ2-7; possibly TRBD2 for D (6 bases). This CDR3 has 16 amino acids. Between the trimmed V and J ends, which lost 3 bases and 7 bases, there was a span of 22 bases. Germline V gene sequence: CDR1 SGHTA, CDR2 FQGNSA. CDR3 sequence (DNA): TGTGCCAGCAGCTTTCAGCGGGCGCTTTTCCCCCGGGAGCAGTACTTC. This translates into CASSFQRALFPREQYF.

This rearrangement joins TRBV7-2 to TRBJ2-3, with a tentative D call TRBD2 (6 bases). From germline, CDR1 is SGHTA and CDR2 FQGNSA. The V and J ends lost 5 bases and 1 base respectively, with 22 bases between them. This CDR3 spans 18 amino acids. This chain's CDR3 is CASSPIMRGGFGTDTQYF. In DNA, the CDR3 is TGTGCCAGCAGCCCAATCATGCGGGGCGGATTTGGCACAGATACGCAGTATTTT.

The V call is TRBV6-5, the J call TRBJ2-3, with D maybe TRBD1 (6 bases). The CDR3 runs 14 residues. Trimming pared 5 bases from V and 1 base from J, leaving 10 bases between. Germline V gene data show CDR1 as MNHEY and CDR2 as SVGAGI. The CDR3 region is CASSDRLRTDTQYF. The DNA of the CDR3 is TGTGCCAGCAGTGACAGGCTCCGCACAGATACGCAGTATTTT.

V usage is TRBV7-2 and J usage is TRBJ2-3, with 10 bases that match TRBD2. Per the germline V gene, CDR1 is SGHTA and CDR2 is FQGNSA. V shed 5 bases, J shed 4 bases, and the junction held 6 bases outside the gene matches. CDR3 length: 15 residues. CDR3 sequence reads: CASSKRSGGPDTQYF. The CDR3 DNA is TGTGCCAGCAGCAAACGTAGCGGGGGGCCAGATACGCAGTATTTT.

J is TRBJ1-6 and V is TRBV28, with 7 bases fitting TRBD1. Germline CDR1 is MDHEN and CDR2 is SYDVKM. V dropped 4 bases and J dropped 9; count of bases not matched to a gene: 9. This CDR3 is 15 amino acids long. The CDR3 DNA is TGTGCCAGCAGTTCCGGGACAGTGTGGAGTTCACCCCTCCACTTT. Translated: CASSSGTVWSSPLHF.

The CDR3: CASSQDQFRRERGRYNEQFF. In nucleotides, the CDR3 is TGCGCCAGCAGCCAAGATCAGTTTCGAAGGGAGCGGGGGAGATACAATGAGCAGTTCTTC. The chain combines TRBV4-3 with TRBJ2-1, with TRBD2 matching 8 bases. The CDR3 is made up of 20 amino acids. Germline V gene data show CDR1 as LGHNA and CDR2 as YSLEER. V shed 0 bases and J 4 bases; nucleotides not matched to a gene: 17.

The chain employs TRBV7-2 and TRBJ2-1, with 7 bases identical to TRBD1. J gave up 12 bases and V 4 bases, and 12 bases lay outside the gene matches. Germline V lookup: CDR1 SGHTA, CDR2 FQGNSA. The CDR3 is 14 amino acids. DNA of the CDR3: TGTGCCAGCAGCTCCAAGTGGGTTCAGGGGGTGCAGTTCTTC. Translation: CASSSKWVQGVQFF.

The rearrangement joins TRBV25-1 to TRBJ2-3; a weak D match, TRBD2 (6 bases). Trimming stripped 2 bases from V and 1 base from J, with 13 bases between. The CDR3 has 16 amino acids. Per germline, CDR1 MGHDK and CDR2 SYGVNS. The CDR3 DNA reads as TGTGCCAGCAGTGAAGATCGGCGGGGATGCACAGATACGCAGTATTTT. Translated: CASSEDRRGCTDTQYF.

The V call is TRBV5-6, the J call TRBJ2-5, with 11 nucleotides matching TRBD2. The CDR3 is made up of 15 amino acids. Germline V CDR1 and CDR2: SGHDT, YYEEEE. Trimming removed 4 bases from V and 3 bases from J; junction bases left unmatched: 5. This CDR3 reads CASSPGLADKETQYF. CDR3 DNA: TGTGCCAGCAGCCCGGGACTAGCGGATAAAGAGACCCAGTACTTC.

V and J are TRBV4-1 and TRBJ2-7; TRBD2 is a possible D gene (6 bases). This CDR3 is built from 16 residues. The germline V and J ends were trimmed by 1 base and 2 bases, with 15 bases remaining between them. Germline values: CDR1 MGHRA, CDR2 YSYEKL. As DNA, the CDR3 is TGCGCCAGCAGCCAAGCGGCGGCTAGCGTACCCTACGAGCAGTACTTC. It translates to CASSQAAASVPYEQYF.

The chain recombines TRBV6-1 with TRBJ1-2; D gene uncertain. V gave up 1 base and J gave up 4 bases, with 16 bases separating them. CDR3 length: 16 residues. In germline, CDR1 is MNHNS, CDR2 SASEGT. The CDR3 sequence: CASSEETEVMSYGYTF. Here the CDR3 DNA reads TGTGCCAGCAGTGAAGAGACCGAGGTAATGAGCTATGGCTACACCTTC.

CDR3 DNA sequence: TGTGCCAGTAGCCCCCGCTGGGGCGGAGCATACAATGAGCAGTTCTTC. Its protein product is CASSPRWGGAYNEQFF. The chain joins TRBV19 to TRBJ2-1; D perhaps matches TRBD1 (5 bases). The CDR3 spans 16 residues. The V end was cut by 6 bases, the J end by 4 bases, with 19 bases between. Germline V gives CDR1 LNHDA, CDR2 SQIVND (reference sequence).

The chain employs TRBV6-6 and TRBJ2-1, with a tentative D call TRBD2 (6 bases). This CDR3 has 15 residues. Germline V lookup: CDR1 MNHNY, CDR2 SVGAGI (reference sequence). The V end was cut by 4 bases, the J end by 2 bases, with 12 bases between. CDR3 loop: CASSSQRVTYNEQFF. The CDR3, as DNA: TGTGCCAGCAGTTCCCAGCGGGTAACCTACAATGAGCAGTTCTTC.

In DNA, the CDR3 is TGCGCCAGCAGCCAAGGTTTCTATGATACGCAGTATTTT. Protein: CASSQGFYDTQYF. The chain couples TRBV4-3 to TRBJ2-3; D unclear. Germline loops: CDR1 LGHNA, CDR2 YSLEER. The germline V and J ends were trimmed by 1 base and 6 bases, with 8 bases remaining between them. The CDR3 runs 13 residues.

The chain combines TRBV12-5 with TRBJ2-7; 9 nucleotides match TRBD2. Trimming at V came to 5 bases and at J to 2 bases, leaving 4 bases not matched to a gene. Germline CDR1 LGHNT, CDR2 FRNRAP. This CDR3 has 14 amino acids. The CDR3 sequence: CASGTSSGAYEQYF. DNA of the CDR3: TGTGCTAGTGGTACTTCTAGCGGGGCCTACGAGCAGTACTTC.

V is TRBV5-1 and J is TRBJ2-4; D gene unclear. The CDR3 loop spans 15 amino acids. Germline CDR1 is SGHRS and CDR2 is YFSETQ. V lost 4 bases to trimming and J lost 1 base, with 12 bases between them. DNA of the CDR3: TGCGCCAGCAGCCCATTCGACTCTGCCAAAAACATTCAGTACTTC. Protein product: CASSPFDSAKNIQYF.

The rearrangement links TRBV27 to TRBJ1-2; D is ambiguous. The germline V gene has CDR1 MNHEY and CDR2 SMNVEV (reference sequence). The V gene lost 9 bases and the J gene lost 6 bases, with 20 bases spanning the gap. This CDR3 is built from 14 residues. CDR3 region: CASPPYGEEDGYTF. In DNA, the CDR3 is TGTGCCAGTCCGCCCTACGGGGAAGAGGATGGCTACACCTTC.

V and J are TRBV5-4 and TRBJ2-5, with 13 bases that match TRBD2. Per germline, CDR1 SGHNT and CDR2 YYREEE (reference sequence). The CDR3 is 17 residues long. Germline trimming cut 4 bases from V and 2 bases from J; bases unmatched to any gene: 8. The CDR3 region is CASSDHRLAGGQETQYF. The CDR3 DNA is TGTGCCAGCAGCGACCATAGACTAGCGGGGGGACAAGAGACCCAGTACTTC. Using reference TRBV5-4 and TRBJ2-5 for the parts outside the CDR3, the full variable domain is ETGVTQSPTHLIKTRGQQVTLRCSSQSGHNTVSWYQQALGQGPQFIFQYYREEENGRGNFPPRFSGLQFPNYSSELNVNALELDDSALYLCASSDHRLAGGQETQYFGPGTRLLVL.

This chain uses TRBV4-2 with TRBJ1-6; 7 bases agree with TRBD1. This CDR3 comprises 16 residues. The germline V gene encodes CDR1 LGHNA and CDR2 YNFKEQ. V lost 0 bases, J lost 7 bases, and 6 bases stayed unmatched. The CDR3 nucleotides read TGTGCCAGCAGCCAAGACAACTTGACAGGGAATTCACCCCTCCACTTT. Encoded protein: CASSQDNLTGNSPLHF.

This sequence joins TRBV23-1 and TRBJ1-5; D is perhaps TRBD1 (6 bases). TRBV23-1 is recorded as an ORF, its role being uncertain. Trimming took off 1 base at V and 6 bases at J, with 10 bases between the two ends. CDR3 length: 14 residues. This CDR3 is CASSQCRGLQPQHF. CDR3 DNA sequence: TGCGCCAGCAGTCAATGTCGGGGGCTTCAGCCCCAGCATTTT.

The J gene is TRBJ2-2, the V gene TRBV30; 12 nucleotides align to TRBD2. The CDR3 sequence is 17 residues long. The J segment lost 4 bases and the V segment lost 3 bases, leaving 9 bases of the junction unmatched. CDR1 is GTSNPN, CDR2 SVGIG, per germline (reference sequence). The CDR3 is CAWSCASGGAGTGELFF. CDR3 bases: TGTGCCTGGAGCTGTGCTAGCGGGGGGGCGGGCACCGGGGAGCTGTTTTTT.

V gene TRBV20-1 combines with J gene TRBJ2-5; D ambiguous. This CDR3 spans 10 amino acids. Trimming shortened V by 6 bases and J by 4 bases, and 6 bases separated the two germline ends. Per the germline V gene, CDR1 is DFQATT and CDR2 is SNEGSKA (reference sequence). The CDR3 DNA reads TGCAGTGCCCCGAGAGAGACCCAGTACTTC. Its protein product is CSAPRETQYF.

The CDR3 protein is CASRRKGTDPYNEQFF. The DNA of the CDR3 is TGTGCCAGCAGACGTAAAGGGACAGATCCATACAATGAGCAGTTCTTC. The chain couples TRBV11-2 to TRBJ2-1; 7 nucleotides line up with TRBD1. Germline V gene sequence: CDR1 SGHAT, CDR2 FQNNGV. Trimming removed 6 bases from V and 4 bases from J; junction bases left unmatched: 12. This CDR3 has 16 residues. The variable domain in full, completed from reference TRBV11-2 and TRBJ2-1, reads EAGVAQSPRYKIIEKRQSVAFWCNPISGHATLYWYQQILGQGPKLLIQFQNNGVVDDSQLPKDRFSAERLKGVDSTLKIQPAKLEDSAVYLCASRRKGTDPYNEQFFGPGTRLTVL.

The rearrangement uses TRBV7-7 and TRBJ2-5; D is perhaps TRBD1 (6 bases). V lost 5 bases and J lost 1, with 11 bases in between. Germline lookup yields CDR1 SSHAT and CDR2 FNYEAQ (reference sequence). This CDR3 has 14 residues. This CDR3 reads CASSQTGTQETQYF. CDR3 in DNA: TGTGCCAGCAGCCAGACAGGAACCCAAGAGACCCAGTACTTC.

J is TRBJ1-2 and V is TRBV4-1; the match to TRBD1 covers 8 bases. The CDR3 consists of 15 residues. The germline V gene has CDR1 MGHRA and CDR2 YSYEKL. With 0 bases clipped from V and 4 bases from J, the junction kept 4 bases outside the gene matches. This chain's CDR3 is CASSQDEGQVYGYTF. CDR3 DNA sequence: TGCGCCAGCAGCCAAGACGAGGGACAGGTCTATGGCTACACCTTC.

This chain connects TRBV23-1 to TRBJ2-7; 7 bases match TRBD1. TRBV23-1 is an open reading frame whose function is uncertain. V gave up 4 bases and J gave up 7 bases; unmatched junction bases: 19. The CDR3 is 17 residues long. The CDR3 DNA reads as TGCGCCAGCAGTCGAATCGGCAGGGGGAACGGATTAGGAGAGCAGTACTTC. This translates into CASSRIGRGNGLGEQYF.

The rearrangement joins TRBV15 to TRBJ2-1, with TRBD1 as a possible D gene (6 bases). V lost 5 bases, J lost 1 base, and 12 bases lay in between. The CDR3 runs 15 residues. Per the germline V gene, CDR1 is LNHNV and CDR2 is YYDKDF (reference sequence). CDR3 sequence: CATSSTGQSYNEQFF. The CDR3 DNA reads TGTGCCACCAGCTCGACAGGCCAATCCTACAATGAGCAGTTCTTC.

The rearrangement links TRBV10-3 to TRBJ1-1; 8 bases line up with TRBD1. The CDR3 has 16 residues. With V trimmed by 1 base and J by 4 bases, 8 bases remained unmatched. In germline, CDR1 is ENHRY, CDR2 SYGVKD. The CDR3 sequence is CAISELQGARFTEAFF. The CDR3 DNA sequence: TGTGCCATCAGTGAGTTGCAGGGGGCACGGTTCACTGAAGCTTTCTTT.